Listed below are T cell receptor beta chains from one sample, sequenced in a study of technical replicates of blood from several donors. Clones were read by immunoSEQ multiplex PCR, and TCRdb kept only the in-frame ones, dropping some. The sample includes approximately 52,000 clones, approximately 86% of them seen just once. The sequencing input was PBMCs. The source is a human donor in good health. Some clones in this sample may be carry-over from other donors' samples. CDR3s include the opening cysteine and the closing phenylalanine or tryptophan. D genes are given only for firm matches. For some rows the clone size is stated as once, few or many, or as a class when expanded; others skip it.

CASSLFGGGSYEQYF TGTGCCAGCAGCCTATTTGGGGGAGGCTCCTACGAGCAGTACTTC TRBJ2-7 - - TRBV14
CASSQESMNTEAFF TGCGCCAGCAGCCAAGAAAGCATGAACACTGAAGCTTTCTTT TRBJ1-1 - - TRBV4-3
CASSKATGVNEQFF TGTGCCAGCAGCAAGGCAACAGGGGTAAATGAGCAGTTCTTC TRBJ2-1 - TRBD1 TRBV7-6
CASSRPGQPGLPNEQFF TGCGCCAGCAGCCGCCCGGGTCAACCGGGACTACCGAATGAGCAGTTCTTC TRBJ2-1 - TRBD2 TRBV5-1
CSVDQAGGSIETQYF TGCAGCGTTGACCAAGCGGGGGGGTCTATAGAGACCCAGTACTTC TRBJ2-5 - TRBD2 TRBV29-1
CASSASGGGDEQYF TGTGCCAGCAGTGCGTCGGGGGGGGGCGACGAGCAGTACTTC TRBJ2-7 few TRBD2 TRBV6-4
CASSKRDGVIRPLHF TGTGCCAGCAGCAAGCGGGACGGGGTAATTAGGCCCCTCCACTTT TRBJ1-6 - - TRBV5-4
CAWSPSHQVLTTEAFF TGTGCCTGGAGTCCATCTCACCAGGTATTGACCACTGAAGCTTTCTTT TRBJ1-1 - - TRBV30
CASSSTGIVSGANVLTF TGTGCCAGCAGTTCCACAGGGATTGTATCTGGGGCCAACGTCCTGACTTTC TRBJ2-6 - - TRBV27
CASGDRAYSNQPQHF TGTGCCAGCGGGGACAGAGCCTATAGCAATCAGCCCCAGCATTTT TRBJ1-5 - TRBD1 TRBV2
CASSLERANTGELFF TGTGCCAGCAGCTTGGAACGGGCGAACACCGGGGAGCTGTTTTTT TRBJ2-2 - - TRBV7-2
CASSRGAAYGYTF TGCGCCAGCAGCCGCGGAGCAGCCTATGGCTACACCTTC TRBJ1-2 - - TRBV4-3
CSAAAALNTEAFF TGCAGCGCCGCGGCCGCTCTGAACACTGAAGCTTTCTTT TRBJ1-1 - - TRBV29-1
CASSPDRANTEAFF TGTGCCAGCAGCCCCGACAGGGCGAACACTGAAGCTTTCTTT TRBJ1-1 - TRBD1 TRBV6-5
CASSSEGETQYF TGCGCCAGCAGCTCCGAGGGTGAGACCCAGTACTTC TRBJ2-5 - - TRBV5-1
CASSQERHSSTEAFF TGTGCCAGCAGCCAAGAGCGACACTCGAGCACTGAAGCTTTCTTT TRBJ1-1 - - TRBV4-2